These 22 T cell receptor beta chains were sequenced from one sample in a study of T cell repertoires in cytomegalovirus infection. TCRdb re-called the reads through MiXCR, storing one row per CDR3 protein. The repertoire holds some 350,000 distinct CDR3 sequences, about 35% seen once, with roughly 12% in the top ten. Their specific antigens are unknown. Sequences were derived from cultured PBMCs, sampled from culture after CMV antigen stimulation. These receptors all come from a human donor in good health (CMV status not recorded). Some clones in this sample may be carry-over from other donors' samples.

V usage is TRBV6-1 and J usage is TRBJ2-1; 7 bases are a match to TRBD1. CDR3 length: 18 residues. Losses at the gene ends were 3 bases for V and 5 bases for J; bases not matched to a gene: 16. In germline, CDR1 is MNHNS, CDR2 SASEGT. This chain's CDR3 is CASSEYDRAANLNNEQFF. CDR3 coding DNA: TGTGCCAGCAGTGAGTACGACAGGGCCGCGAATCTTAACAATGAGCAGTTCTTC.

This clonotype has just a few counts. The chain carries TRBV12-3 or TRBV12-4 and TRBJ2-7; D may be TRBD1 (6 bases). The CDR3 covers 17 residues. With 5 bases removed from V and 0 bases from J, the gap between germline ends came to 20 bases. The CDR3: CASSTGRGTQSSYEQYF. As DNA, the CDR3 is TGTGCCAGCAGTACAGGGCGTGGGACCCAGAGCTCCTACGAGCAGTACTTC.

The chain has TRBV6-2 or TRBV6-3 and TRBJ1-2; a weak D match, TRBD1 (6 bases). V was shortened by 5 bases and J by 4 bases, with 14 bases between the two germline ends. Germline V gene sequence: CDR1 MNHEY, CDR2 SVGEGT. This CDR3 is built from 14 residues. CDR3 protein: CASSASGTTYGYTF. CDR3 coding DNA: TGTGCCAGCAGTGCGTCCGGGACAACCTATGGCTACACCTTC.

The table lists this clonotype with a few counts. CDR3 DNA: TGTGCCATCAGTGAGTCGGTACTAGCTGAATACGAGCAGTACTTC. This gives the protein CAISESVLAEYEQYF. This rearrangement joins TRBV10-3 to TRBJ2-7, with a possible D match to TRBD2 (6 bases). Trimming cost V 0 bases and J 4 bases, with 13 bases left between them. In germline, CDR1 is ENHRY, CDR2 SYGVKD. This CDR3 is 15 amino acids long.

V and J are TRBV7-2 and TRBJ2-3; D is uncertain. The CDR3 has 13 amino acids. The germline CDR1 and CDR2 sequences are SGHTA and FQGNSA. Deletions cut 5 bases from V and 0 bases from J, with 6 bases between. CDR3: CASSAFSTDTQYF. In DNA form, the CDR3 reads TGTGCCAGCAGCGCTTTTAGCACAGATACGCAGTATTTT.

This clonotype was detected ten times or more. The chain employs TRBV28 and TRBJ1-1; no definite D call. The germline V and J ends were trimmed by 8 bases and 4 bases, with 26 bases remaining between them. Germline V gene data show CDR1 as MDHEN and CDR2 as SYDVKM. The length of the CDR3 is 17 residues. The CDR3 spells CASAYWGVGKGVTEAFF. DNA of the CDR3: TGTGCCAGCGCCTACTGGGGAGTAGGTAAGGGTGTCACTGAAGCTTTCTTT.

The chain joins TRBV29-1 to TRBJ2-3; 7 bases align to TRBD1. The CDR3 runs 12 residues. Germline trimming cut 6 bases from V and 4 bases from J; bases unmatched to any gene: 4. Looked up from germline, CDR1 is SQVTM and CDR2 is ANQGSEA. The CDR3 bases are TGCAGCGTGATGACAGGGCCAGATACGCAGTATTTT. Its translation: CSVMTGPDTQYF.

The DNA of the CDR3 is TGCGCCAGCAGCAAGGGGGGAGCGGAGACCCAGTACTTC. Protein sequence: CASSKGGAETQYF. The chain links TRBV5-1 to TRBJ2-5; D may correspond to TRBD1 or TRBD2 (6 bases each). CDR3 size: 13 residues. Germline values: CDR1 SGHRS, CDR2 YFSETQ. V shed 4 bases and J shed 5 bases, with 12 bases lying between them.

The rearrangement uses TRBV6-5 and TRBJ2-7; 7 nucleotides agree with TRBD2. Looked up from germline, CDR1 is MNHEY and CDR2 is SVGAGI. After removal of 5 bases from V and 0 bases from J, the junction contained 7 bases not matched to a gene. CDR3 size: 15 residues. CDR3 amino acids: CASSLRGMSSYEQYF. In nucleotides, the CDR3 is TGTGCCAGCAGTCTGCGGGGGATGAGCTCCTACGAGCAGTACTTC.

The chain has TRBV6-6 and TRBJ2-1, with 10 bases fitting TRBD2. Germline trimming cut 7 bases from V and 5 bases from J; bases unmatched to any gene: 8. The CDR3 extends over 15 amino acids. Germline-derived CDR1 and CDR2 are MNHNY and SVGAGI (reference sequence). CDR3 sequence (DNA): TGTGCCAGCACCCGCCAGGGGACTAGCGACAATGAGCAGTTCTTC. Translating it yields CASTRQGTSDNEQFF.

The V and J genes are TRBV12-3 or TRBV12-4 and TRBJ2-1; no definite D call. This CDR3 has 15 amino acids. V dropped 2 bases and J dropped 3 bases, with 11 bases sitting between them. The CDR3 DNA reads TGTGCCAGCAGTTTAACGGAAGGCAACTACAATGAGCAGTTCTTC. This sequence encodes CASSLTEGNYNEQFF.

V is TRBV14 and J is TRBJ1-4; 9 bases are a match to TRBD1. The trim removed 6 bases at V and 6 bases at J, leaving 5 bases unmatched. The germline gives CDR1 SGHDN, CDR2 FVKESK. The CDR3 runs to 14 residues. In nucleotides, the CDR3 is TGTGCCAGCAGTCGGTGGACAGGGGATGAAAAACTGTTTTTT. Amino acid sequence: CASSRWTGDEKLFF. Looking up the rest from reference TRBV14 and TRBJ1-4 gives the full variable domain: EAGVTQFPSHSVIEKGQTVTLRCDPISGHDNLYWYRRVMGKEIKFLLHFVKESKQDESGMPNNRFLAERTGGTYSTLKVQPAELEDSGVYFCASSRWTGDEKLFFGSGTQLSVL.

This clonotype was counted only a few times. This chain joins TRBV27 and TRBJ1-3, with D possibly being TRBD1 (5 bases). Looked up from germline, CDR1 is MNHEY and CDR2 is SMNVEV (reference sequence). The V end lost 6 bases, the J end lost 0 bases, and 9 bases lay between the germline ends. The CDR3 extends over 14 amino acids. Here the CDR3 DNA reads TGTGCCAGCAGAGACAGTAACTCTGGAAACACCATATATTTT. This sequence encodes CASRDSNSGNTIYF.

The chain has TRBV11-1 and TRBJ1-1; a weak D match, TRBD1 (6 bases). From germline, CDR1 is SGHAT and CDR2 FQDESV (reference sequence). The CDR3 loop spans 14 amino acids. Trimming shortened V by 7 bases and J by 2 bases, and 14 bases separated the two germline ends. This CDR3 is CASTSWGGNTEAFF. The CDR3 DNA sequence: TGTGCCAGCACCTCCTGGGGGGGCAACACTGAAGCTTTCTTT. The full variable domain, its missing parts supplied by reference TRBV11-1 and TRBJ1-1, is EAEVAQSPRYKITEKSQAVAFWCDPISGHATLYWYRQILGQGPELLVQFQDESVVDDSQLPKDRFSAERLKGVDSTLKIQPAELGDSAMYLCASTSWGGNTEAFFGQGTRLTVV.

This clonotype was seen a handful of times. The chain employs TRBV19 and TRBJ1-1; a possible D gene is TRBD1 (6 bases). CDR1 and CDR2 from the germline V gene are LNHDA and SQIVND (reference sequence). The CDR3 has 14 amino acids. V dropped 7 bases and J dropped 4 bases, with 16 bases sitting between them. The CDR3 is CASIGGEGITEAFF. The CDR3 DNA sequence: TGTGCCAGTATCGGGGGCGAGGGGATCACTGAAGCTTTCTTT.

The genes are TRBV19 and TRBJ1-5; unclear D gene. Germline CDR1 and CDR2: LNHDA and SQIVND (reference sequence). The CDR3 is made up of 16 amino acids. The V end lost 3 bases, the J end lost 1 base, and 13 bases lay between the germline ends. CDR3 sequence reads: CASSMNPGRSNQPQHF. In DNA form, the CDR3 reads TGTGCCAGTAGTATGAACCCCGGACGCAGCAATCAGCCCCAGCATTTT.

This clonotype was counted only a few times. A much more abundant neighbour one base away suggests this may be a read error. CDR3 region: CASSFAEYNEQFF. The CDR3 nucleotides are TGTGCCAGCAGCTTCGCAGAGTACAATGAGCAGTTCTTC. V usage is TRBV7-3 and J usage is TRBJ2-1; unclear D gene. Per germline, CDR1 SGHTA and CDR2 FQGTGA. This CDR3 has 13 amino acids. V gave up 3 bases and J gave up 4 bases, with 7 bases separating them.

The rearrangement joins TRBV18 to TRBJ1-1, with D uncertain. Trimming cost V 3 bases and J 1 base, with 15 bases left between them. The V gene's germline CDR1 is KGHSH and CDR2 LQKENI. This CDR3 spans 16 amino acids. CDR3 sequence reads: CASSPSSGRANTEAFF. In DNA, the CDR3 is TGTGCCAGCTCACCTTCATCAGGCAGAGCGAACACTGAAGCTTTCTTT.

The V and J genes are TRBV6-1 and TRBJ2-1; 8 bases agree with TRBD2. J was trimmed by 8 bases and V by 6 bases; bases with no gene match: 6. There are 13 residues in the CDR3. Germline V gene lookup returns CDR1 MNHNS and CDR2 SASEGT. In DNA, the CDR3 is TGTGCCAGCAGACTAGCGGCAACAGATGAGCAGTTCTTC. This codes for CASRLAATDEQFF.

This clonotype was counted a few times. The V gene is TRBV11-2, the J gene TRBJ1-1; the match to TRBD1 covers 7 bases. This CDR3 has 15 residues. Germline CDR1 and CDR2: SGHAT and FQNNGV. The V gene end was trimmed by 1 base and the J gene end by 1 base; junction bases not matched to a gene: 3. CDR3 sequence: CASSLARQGNTEAFF. The CDR3 bases are TGTGCCAGCAGCTTAGCCCGACAGGGGAACACTGAAGCTTTCTTT.

This clonotype was found a few times. V is TRBV5-5 and J is TRBJ2-1, with D unclear. Germline V gene sequence: CDR1 SGHKS, CDR2 YYEKEE (reference sequence). This CDR3 has 12 amino acids. Trimming removed 4 bases from V and 6 bases from J, with 8 bases in between. The CDR3, as DNA: TGTGCCAGCAGCCTAGACCTCAATGAGCAGTTCTTC. It codes for CASSLDLNEQFF.

Only a few counts were recorded for this clonotype. The CDR3, as DNA: TGTGCCAGCAGCTTACCCGGGGGCGAGCAGTACGTC. Translated: CASSLPGGEQYV. The gene calls are TRBV7-9 and TRBJ2-7, with a possible D match to TRBD2 (6 bases). The CDR3 sequence is 12 residues long. V was shortened by 2 bases and J by 6 bases, with 8 bases between the two germline ends. In germline, CDR1 is SEHNR, CDR2 FQNEAQ (reference sequence).